A single sample gave rise to the 20 T cell receptor beta chains below, sequenced in a study of CD8 T cells in Susac syndrome. After extraction with the RNeasy kit, about 0.45 to 1 ug of the RNA was reverse transcribed using random hexamers. TCRdb reprocessed the immunoSEQ multiplex PCR reads via MiXCR and lists one record per CDR3 protein. The table records around 270,000 distinct CDR3 sequences, roughly 90% of them present only once. Sequenced input: CD8+ T cells from PBMCs. These TCRs come from a human donor with multiple sclerosis.

The V and J genes are TRBV20-1 and TRBJ2-1, with TRBD1 matching 7 bases. CDR3 size: 13 residues. Germline CDR1 is DFQATT and CDR2 is SNEGSKA (reference sequence). V trimming: 4 bases; J trimming: 2 bases; junction bases outside the gene matches: 2. The chain's CDR3 is CSAKTGTYNEQFF. The CDR3 nucleotides are TGCAGTGCTAAGACAGGGACCTACAATGAGCAGTTCTTC.

The V gene is TRBV2, the J gene TRBJ2-1; TRBD2 might be the D (6 bases). The germline V gene encodes CDR1 SNHLY and CDR2 FYNNEI. The CDR3 is 15 amino acids. V lost 1 base and J 10 bases, leaving 17 bases between the germline ends. CDR3: CASSEDAGPSREQFF. The CDR3, as DNA: TGTGCCAGCAGTGAAGACGCGGGACCAAGCCGGGAGCAGTTCTTC.

The chain is built from TRBV6-2 or TRBV6-3 and TRBJ2-2; no definite D call. The CDR3 spans 12 residues. Trimming took 2 bases from V and 7 from J, leaving 5 bases between them. In germline, CDR1 is MNHEY, CDR2 SVGEGT. Written as DNA, the CDR3 is TGTGCCAGCAGTTACGGGCTCGGGGAGCTGTTTTTT. Translating gives CASSYGLGELFF.

This sequence joins TRBV18 and TRBJ2-7; TRBD2 might be the D (8 bases). Germline V CDR1 and CDR2: KGHSH, LQKENI. The CDR3 totals 17 residues. With 1 base removed from V and 3 bases from J, the gap between germline ends came to 19 bases. The CDR3 DNA reads TGTGCCAGCTCACCACAGGGGGCTAGCGGGTACCTCTACGAGCAGTACTTC. This translates into CASSPQGASGYLYEQYF.

The V gene is TRBV25-1, the J gene TRBJ1-2; D possibly corresponds to TRBD1 (5 bases). Germline values: CDR1 MGHDK, CDR2 SYGVNS. This CDR3 region has 13 residues. The V gene lost 3 bases and the J gene lost 7 bases, with 12 bases spanning the gap. CDR3 amino acids: CASSDLGLVGYTF. The DNA for the CDR3 is TGTGCCAGCAGTGATCTGGGGCTAGTTGGCTACACCTTC.

This chain connects TRBV3-1 to TRBJ2-2; D is undetermined. V was shortened by 4 bases and J by 1 base, with 13 bases between the two germline ends. Per the germline V gene, CDR1 is LGHDT and CDR2 is YNNKEL (reference sequence). This CDR3 comprises 16 residues. The CDR3 loop is CASSLIRTLNTGELFF. The CDR3 bases are TGTGCCAGCAGCCTAATTCGGACCCTGAACACCGGGGAGCTGTTTTTT.

The CDR3 DNA follows: TGTGCCAGCAGCGTAGAAGGCCACCCCTCCTACGAGCAGTACTTC. Translating gives CASSVEGHPSYEQYF. V is TRBV9 and J is TRBJ2-7; unclear D gene. CDR3 size: 15 residues. Germline assignment: CDR1 SGDLS and CDR2 YYNGEE. Trimming cost V 0 bases and J 0 bases, with 10 bases left between them.

The rearrangement uses TRBV6-2 or TRBV6-3 and TRBJ2-3; D remains unclear. The V gene's germline CDR1 is MNHEY and CDR2 SVGEGT. The CDR3 loop spans 13 amino acids. V lost 7 bases and J lost 2, with 10 bases in between. CDR3 sequence: CASTLTFTDTQYF. CDR3 nucleotide sequence: TGTGCCAGCACCTTAACCTTCACAGATACGCAGTATTTT.

The chain couples TRBV9 to TRBJ1-2, with a tentative D call TRBD1 (6 bases). This CDR3 contains 16 residues. CDR1 SGDLS and CDR2 YYNGEE come from the germline V gene. Trimming left V 3 bases short and J 2 bases short, with 17 bases between. CDR3 DNA: TGTGCCAGCAGCGGTAACAGCCTACAGGGAAACTATGGCTACACCTTC. It specifies CASSGNSLQGNYGYTF.

This clonotype was recorded once. This chain links TRBV28 with TRBJ1-4, with D tentatively TRBD1 (5 bases). The CDR3 contains 13 residues. Between the trimmed V and J ends, which lost 7 bases and 8 bases, there was a span of 14 bases. Germline loops: CDR1 MDHEN, CDR2 SYDVKM. This CDR3 is CASTPGTVEKLFF. As DNA, the CDR3 is TGTGCCAGCACCCCCGGGACCGTAGAAAAACTGTTTTTT.

This chain joins TRBV28 and TRBJ1-5, with D possibly matching TRBD1 (5 bases). Trimming left V 5 bases short and J 5 bases short, with 16 bases between. The CDR3 consists of 15 residues. Per the germline V gene, CDR1 is MDHEN and CDR2 is SYDVKM. This CDR3 reads CASSGRSETDQPQHF. The CDR3 coding sequence is TGTGCCAGCAGTGGTCGGAGCGAGACAGATCAGCCCCAGCATTTT.

This chain connects TRBV23-1 to TRBJ1-6, with D possibly TRBD1 on 5 matching bases. TRBV23-1 belongs to the ORF category, with a function that is uncertain. This CDR3 spans 14 amino acids. The V end was cut by 6 bases, the J end by 8 bases, with 14 bases between. The CDR3 DNA is TGCGCCAGCAGGGGGGTGGGGACTCATTCACCCCTCCACTTT. This gives the protein CASRGVGTHSPLHF.

The gene calls are TRBV20-1 and TRBJ2-7; 8 nucleotides align to TRBD1. CDR1 is DFQATT, CDR2 SNEGSKA, per germline (reference sequence). The CDR3 has 16 residues. Trimming at V came to 3 bases and at J to 3 bases, leaving 13 bases not matched to a gene. CDR3 sequence (DNA): TGCAGTGCTAGTCCCCCAATGACAGGGGTAGACTACGAGCAGTACTTC. Protein: CSASPPMTGVDYEQYF.

The chain has TRBV27 and TRBJ1-3; 7 bases line up with TRBD1. Germline values: CDR1 MNHEY, CDR2 SMNVEV (reference sequence). The CDR3 spans 14 residues. Trimming took 5 bases from V and 4 from J; bases not matched to a gene: 5. The DNA of the CDR3 is TGTGCCAGCAGTCTGGACAGGTTCGGAAACACCATATATTTT. Its protein is CASSLDRFGNTIYF.

This clonotype was detected only a few times. V gene TRBV6-1 combines with J gene TRBJ1-1; no definite D call. V shed 6 bases and J shed 0 bases, with 8 bases lying between them. CDR1 is MNHNS, CDR2 SASEGT, per germline. The CDR3 covers 13 residues. The CDR3 spells CASSASLNTEAFF. CDR3 nucleotide sequence: TGTGCCAGCAGCGCCAGCCTGAACACTGAAGCTTTCTTT.

The chain carries TRBV15 and TRBJ2-7; 9 bases match TRBD1. CDR1 is LNHNV, CDR2 YYDKDF, per germline (reference sequence). The junction had 26 bases not matched to a gene; V was cut back by 2 bases and J by 3 bases. This CDR3 contains 22 residues. Here the CDR3 reads CATSRFRDRETPGPRRRYEQYF. The CDR3 DNA reads as TGTGCCACCAGCAGATTCCGGGACAGGGAGACTCCGGGCCCCCGGAGACGCTACGAGCAGTACTTC.

The V and J genes are TRBV12-3 or TRBV12-4 and TRBJ2-2; D is possibly TRBD2 (5 bases). The CDR3 is made up of 14 amino acids. Trimming cost V 5 bases and J 5 bases, with 12 bases left between them. CDR3 protein: CASSRTSSTGELFF. In nucleotides, the CDR3 is TGTGCCAGCAGTCGTACTAGTTCGACCGGGGAGCTGTTTTTT.

The chain joins TRBV4-3 to TRBJ2-2; 11 nucleotides line up with TRBD1. The CDR3 sequence is 15 residues long. Germline V gives CDR1 LGHNA, CDR2 YSLEER. Trimming cost V 1 base and J 7 bases; bases outside gene matches: 2. The CDR3 coding sequence is TGCGCCAGCAGCCAAGGGACAGGGGGCCACGGGGAGCTGTTTTTT. It is translated as CASSQGTGGHGELFF.

V is TRBV20-1 and J is TRBJ2-7; 8 bases line up with TRBD2. V shed 6 bases and J 6 bases; nucleotides not matched to a gene: 19. Germline lookup yields CDR1 DFQATT and CDR2 SNEGSKA (reference sequence). The length of the CDR3 is 16 residues. The CDR3 is CSAETRGLVVVGEQYF. CDR3 DNA: TGCAGTGCCGAAACCCGGGGACTAGTTGTAGTTGGCGAGCAGTACTTC.

The chain uses TRBV7-6 and TRBJ2-1; D is possibly TRBD2 (6 bases). Germline loops: CDR1 SGHVS, CDR2 FNYEAQ. V was cut by 5 bases and J by 9 bases, with 14 bases left in between. The CDR3 contains 13 residues. Here the CDR3 reads CASSPRLGFEQFF. The CDR3 nucleotides read TGTGCCAGCAGCCCCCGACTAGGGTTTGAGCAGTTCTTC.